What follows is one T cell receptor (beta chain) and its context. The data stem from a study of patients and donors after allogeneic stem cell transplantation. The CDR3 totals 14 residues. In germline, CDR1 is KGHDR, CDR2 SFDVKD. V was cut by 4 bases and J by 5 bases, with 13 bases left in between. One entry per CDR3 protein results from TCRdb running MiXCR on the RT-PCR reads. The sample includes hundreds of thousands of distinct CDR3 sequences, approximately 16% of them seen just once. The clonotype was recovered from a human donor who was either an allogeneic HSCT recipient or a stem cell or donor lymphocyte infusion donor (not recorded which). It is not recorded whose cells these are; they may come from a transplant donor. The source material was blood, either unsorted or a sorted T cell fraction (not recorded which). V gene TRBV24-1 combines with J gene TRBJ1-2; D gene ambiguous. This CDR3 is CATSDSGRSYGYTF. CDR3 nucleotide sequence: TGTGCCACCAGTGACTCTGGACGGTCGTATGGCTACACCTTC.